A single sample is the source of the 17 T cell receptor beta chains below, sequenced in a study of shared clonotypes between healthy human individuals. Sequenced by immunoSEQ multiplex PCR; TCRdb stores in-frame clones only, minus some. The sample gives around 1.5 million clones, 95% to 99% of which show up once; roughly 0.42% is in the top ten. Sequenced: naive CD4+ T cells sorted from blood. Stated subset: CD45RA+ positively selected. These receptors were taken from a man aged 25-40 years in good health.

J is TRBJ2-5 and V is TRBV5-1, with a possible D match to TRBD1 (6 bases). Trimming pared 0 bases from V and 1 base from J, leaving 10 bases between. CDR3 length: 15 residues. Germline CDR1 SGHRS, CDR2 YFSETQ. The CDR3 DNA reads as TGCGCCAGCAGCTTGGCGGGGACATTCCAAGAGACCCAGTACTTC. This gives the protein CASSLAGTFQETQYF.

J is TRBJ2-5 and V is TRBV27; 8 bases are shared with TRBD2. CDR1 and CDR2 from the germline V gene are MNHEY and SMNVEV (reference sequence). The CDR3 spans 14 residues. Germline trimming cut 2 bases from V and 4 bases from J; bases unmatched to any gene: 3. The CDR3 region has the DNA TGTGCCAGCAGTTTACCGGGGGGGCCAGAGACCCAGTACTTC. As protein: CASSLPGGPETQYF.

J is TRBJ2-1 and V is TRBV27, with a tentative D call TRBD2 (6 bases). The germline gives CDR1 MNHEY, CDR2 SMNVEV (reference sequence). V was pared by 3 bases and J by 6 bases, with 15 bases between. The CDR3 is 15 residues long. The CDR3, as DNA: TGTGCCAGCAGTTTCTCCGGAGGGCCCATCAATGAGCAGTTCTTC. Its translation: CASSFSGGPINEQFF.

This chain joins TRBV28 and TRBJ1-2; D possibly corresponds to TRBD1 (6 bases). Germline loops: CDR1 MDHEN, CDR2 SYDVKM. V lost 5 bases to trimming and J lost 4 bases, with 14 bases between them. The CDR3 covers 14 residues. The CDR3: CASSRTGHGYGYTF. The CDR3 nucleotides are TGTGCCAGCAGTCGCACAGGGCACGGCTATGGCTACACCTTC.

V gene TRBV5-1 combines with J gene TRBJ2-7, with 7 bases lining up with TRBD1. The CDR3 is 15 residues long. Germline V lookup: CDR1 SGHRS, CDR2 YFSETQ. V shed 0 bases, J shed 4 bases, and the junction held 7 bases outside the gene matches. The CDR3 protein is CASSLVAGTEYEQYF. The CDR3 DNA follows: TGCGCCAGCAGCTTGGTGGCCGGGACAGAGTACGAGCAGTACTTC.

This clone has a single count. This chain links TRBV4-3 with TRBJ1-3; TRBD1 aligns across 8 bases. The germline gives CDR1 LGHNA, CDR2 YSLEER. This CDR3 comprises 17 residues. With V trimmed by 0 bases and J by 0 bases, 4 bases remained unmatched. CDR3 nucleotide sequence: TGCGCCAGCAGCCAAGAACAGGGGGGGAGCTCTGGAAACACCATATATTTT. Protein: CASSQEQGGSSGNTIYF.

To note about this clone: An end of the junction differs from the germline gene, which may be a read error. CDR3: CASSEAGTGFNTGELFF. The CDR3 DNA reads TGTGCCAGCAGCGAAGCCGGGACAGGGTTTAACACCGGGGAGCTGTTTTTT. The chain carries TRBV6-1 and TRBJ2-2; the match to TRBD1 covers 9 bases. The germline CDR1 and CDR2 sequences are MNHNS and SASEGT. CDR3 size: 17 residues.

This chain connects TRBV27 to TRBJ1-4; D is unclear. CDR1 is MNHEY and CDR2 is SMNVEV in the germline V gene (reference sequence). The CDR3 runs 15 residues. Between the trimmed V and J ends, which lost 4 bases and 0 bases, there was a span of 9 bases. CDR3 DNA: TGTGCCAGCAGTTCACTTTTGTCAACTAATGAAAAACTGTTTTTT. Its protein product is CASSSLLSTNEKLFF. Full variable domain (missing parts from reference TRBV27 and TRBJ1-4): EAQVTQNPRYLITVTGKKLTVTCSQNMNHEYMSWYRQDPGLGLRQIYYSMNVEVTDKGDVPEGYKVSRKEKRNFPLILESPSPNQTSLYFCASSSLLSTNEKLFFGSGTQLSVL.

V and J are TRBV27 and TRBJ1-5; D is possibly TRBD1 (6 bases). Between the trimmed V and J ends, which lost 6 bases and 5 bases, there was a span of 23 bases. Germline-derived CDR1 and CDR2 are MNHEY and SMNVEV (reference sequence). The CDR3 is made up of 17 amino acids. Here the CDR3 DNA reads TGTGCCAGCAGCTTGTCCTGGGGTCCCAGGGGATATCAGCCCCAGCATTTT. This gives the protein CASSLSWGPRGYQPQHF.

The chain joins TRBV5-1 to TRBJ2-1; D is unclear. The V end was cut by 0 bases, the J end by 1 base, with 11 bases between. Germline CDR1 SGHRS, CDR2 YFSETQ. The CDR3 has 16 amino acids. DNA of the CDR3: TGCGCCAGCAGCTTGGTGGCTACGACTTCCTACAATGAGCAGTTCTTC. Protein sequence: CASSLVATTSYNEQFF.

The rearrangement joins TRBV5-4 to TRBJ2-5; 9 nucleotides match TRBD2. In germline, CDR1 is SGHNT, CDR2 YYREEE (reference sequence). V was clipped by 0 bases and J by 3 bases; unmatched bases: 6. The CDR3 consists of 16 residues. CDR3: CASSLGGLAGKETQYF. The CDR3 bases are TGTGCCAGCAGCTTGGGGGGGCTAGCGGGAAAAGAGACCCAGTACTTC. The full variable domain, completed using reference TRBV5-4 and TRBJ2-5, is ETGVTQSPTHLIKTRGQQVTLRCSSQSGHNTVSWYQQALGQGPQFIFQYYREEENGRGNFPPRFSGLQFPNYSSELNVNALELDDSALYLCASSLGGLAGKETQYFGPGTRLLVL.

This chain joins TRBV13 and TRBJ2-3, with a tentative D call TRBD1 (6 bases). This CDR3 contains 15 residues. Germline CDR1 is PRHDT and CDR2 is FYEKMQ (reference sequence). Trimming took off 5 bases at V and 3 bases at J, with 15 bases between the two ends. The CDR3 nucleotides read TGTGCCAGCAGCCCGCGGACAGTGAGGACAGATACGCAGTATTTT. It encodes CASSPRTVRTDTQYF.

The CDR3 here is CASSSWVANEKLFF. CDR3 DNA: TGTGCCAGCAGCAGTTGGGTGGCTAATGAAAAACTGTTTTTT. The V gene is TRBV2, the J gene TRBJ1-4, with no clear D. Germline V lookup: CDR1 SNHLY, CDR2 FYNNEI. V was pared by 6 bases and J by 3 bases, with 11 bases between. The CDR3 totals 14 residues. The full variable domain, in which reference TRBV2 and TRBJ1-4 provide the parts outside the CDR3, is EPEVTQTPSHQVTQMGQEVILRCVPISNHLYFYWYRQILGQKVEFLVSFYNNEISEKSEIFDDQFSVERPDGSNFTLKIRSTKLEDSAMYFCASSSWVANEKLFFGSGTQLSVL.

The chain recombines TRBV2 with TRBJ2-5; D gene ambiguous. Per the germline V gene, CDR1 is SNHLY and CDR2 is FYNNEI. The CDR3 length is 10 residues. Trimming took 7 bases from V and 5 from J, leaving 5 bases between them. The CDR3 protein is CASTEETQYF. DNA for the CDR3: TGTGCCAGCACTGAGGAGACCCAGTACTTC.

This chain uses TRBV15 with TRBJ1-4, with a possible D match to TRBD1 (5 bases). The CDR3 is 12 residues long. V dropped 1 base and J dropped 10 bases, with 7 bases sitting between them. CDR1 is LNHNV, CDR2 YYDKDF, per germline (reference sequence). The CDR3, as DNA: TGTGCCACCAGCAGAGGGCAGGGAAAACTGTTTTTT. Its protein product is CATSRGQGKLFF.

The V call is TRBV5-1, the J call TRBJ2-1, with TRBD2 identical over 10 bases. The CDR3 runs 15 residues. Germline V gene lookup returns CDR1 SGHRS and CDR2 YFSETQ. V lost 2 bases, J lost 3 bases, and 2 bases stayed unmatched. As DNA, the CDR3 is TGCGCCAGCAGCTTCCGGACTAGCGGCTACAATGAGCAGTTCTTC. This gives the protein CASSFRTSGYNEQFF.

A remark on this clone: Other DNA sequences within the sample encode an identical CDR3. This sequence joins TRBV30 and TRBJ2-1, with D perhaps assigned TRBD1 or TRBD2 (5 bases each). CDR1 is GTSNPN, CDR2 SVGIG, per germline (reference sequence). Trimming stripped 0 bases from V and 6 bases from J, with 9 bases between. The CDR3 is made up of 13 amino acids. DNA of the CDR3: TGTGCCTGGAGTGTCGGGACGGGCAATGAGCAGTTCTTC. It encodes CAWSVGTGNEQFF.